These T cell receptor beta chains were read from a single sample in a study of cytomegalovirus exposure and HLA in healthy donors. Profiling relied on immunoSEQ multiplex PCR, and the TCRdb table lists in-frame clones only, not all of them. The data contain 150,000 to 200,000 clones, about three quarters of them singletons. Sequences were obtained from PBMCs. The receptors were sampled from a female donor in good health and CMV-seronegative. The CDR3 runs from the conserved cysteine through the conserved F or W. A D gene is named only where the DNA matches it firmly. A clone size is listed for some rows: how often the clone was seen (once, few, many), or a class if it is expanded.

TGTGCCAGCAGTCGGGGACTAAACACCGGGGAGCTGTTTTTT CASSRGLNTGELFF TRBJ2-2 few TRBV14 TRBD2
TGTGCCATCAGCCAAGGGACTAGCGGGAGATACGAGCAGTACTTC CAISQGTSGRYEQYF TRBJ2-7 once TRBV10-3 TRBD2
TGTGTCAGCTTCGGGTTGGGCACTGAAGCTTTCTTT CVSFGLGTEAFF TRBJ1-1 NA TRBV6-5 NA
TGCGCCAGCAGCTCATCCGGGTCACCCACAGATACGCAGTATTTT CASSSSGSPTDTQYF TRBJ2-3 NA TRBV5-1 NA
TGTGCCAGCAGCCCTAGCGGTCATCAGGCCGGGGAGCTGTTTTTT CASSPSGHQAGELFF TRBJ2-2 few TRBV13 TRBD2
TGCGCCAGCAGCTTGTCCGGGACAGTCTCCTACGAGCAGTACTTC CASSLSGTVSYEQYF TRBJ2-7 NA TRBV5-1 TRBD1
TGTGCCAGCAGCTTGGCACAGGGGTTCTCCTACGAGCAGTACTTC CASSLAQGFSYEQYF TRBJ2-7 NA TRBV5-6 TRBD1
TGTGCCAGCAGCGTCCGATCGACAGGGGCCGGGGAGCTGTTTTTT CASSVRSTGAGELFF TRBJ2-2 NA TRBV11-2 TRBD1
TGTGCCAGCAGCCTCGGAGGGACGGGGGGCACTGAAGCTTTCTTT CASSLGGTGGTEAFF TRBJ1-1 NA TRBV11-2 NA
TGTGCCAGCAGTTTCATCAGGGGCTATGGCTACACCTTC CASSFIRGYGYTF TRBJ1-2 few TRBV28 NA
TGTGCCAGTAGTAGGGACAGGGAACGGTGGCAGCCCCAGCATTTT CASSRDRERWQPQHF TRBJ1-5 NA TRBV19 TRBD1
TGCGCCAGCAGCTTGAAGAGCACCACCGAAGCTTTCTTT CASSLKSTTEAFF TRBJ1-1 NA TRBV5-1 NA
TGTGCTAGTGGTGCGGGAAACCGGGACCTGAGCACAGATACGCAGTATTTT CASGAGNRDLSTDTQYF TRBJ2-3 NA TRBV12-5 NA
TGTGCCAGTAGGGGGACAGGGGCTCATGGCTACACCTTC CASRGTGAHGYTF TRBJ1-2 NA TRBV19 TRBD1
TGTGCCAGCAGTTCCGGGACAGGGGTGGTTGAAAAACTGTTTTTT CASSSGTGVVEKLFF TRBJ1-4 NA TRBV27 TRBD1
TGCGCCAGCAGCCAGGGGGGACCTCGGTCCGGTAATGAAAAACTGTTTTTT CASSQGGPRSGNEKLFF TRBJ1-4 NA TRBV4-3 NA
TGTGCCAGCAGCAAGGGACTGCTCCAAGAGACCCAGTACTTC CASSKGLLQETQYF TRBJ2-5 once TRBV28 NA
TGCGCCAGCAGCCAACTAGCGGGAGGGGATGAGCAGTTCTTC CASSQLAGGDEQFF TRBJ2-1 NA TRBV4-1 TRBD2
TGTGCCAGCAGTGACTCGACTAGCCCCACCGGGGAGCTGTTTTTT CASSDSTSPTGELFF TRBJ2-2 NA TRBV6-4 TRBD2
TGTGCCATCAGTGAGGCGCATTCGAGCGGGACGAACACCGGGGAGCTGTTTTTT CAISEAHSSGTNTGELFF TRBJ2-2 NA TRBV10-3 TRBD2
TGCGCCAGCAGCCAAGGGAATCCACAGCTTCAGGTAGTGAACACTGAAGCTTTCTTT CASSQGNPQLQVVNTEAFF TRBJ1-1 NA TRBV4-1 NA
TGCGCCAGCAGCCAAGGTTGGGGACAGGAATCAAACACCGGGGAGCTGTTTTTT CASSQGWGQESNTGELFF TRBJ2-2 NA TRBV4-3 TRBD1
TGTGCCAGCAGTTTAAGGGACAGGGGGACAGATACGCAGTATTTT CASSLRDRGTDTQYF TRBJ2-3 NA TRBV28 TRBD1
TGCAGCGTTGTGCAGGGGGATAAGAACACTGAAGCTTTCTTT CSVVQGDKNTEAFF TRBJ1-1 NA TRBV29-1 TRBD1
TGTGCCAGCACCATCTGGGAGCTAGCGGGGGACCACCAAGAGACCCAGTACTTC CASTIWELAGDHQETQYF TRBJ2-5 NA TRBV7-2 TRBD2
TGTGCCAGCAGTTTAAGTCTTCGGGACAGGGGTTTTTCTGGAAACACCATATATTTT CASSLSLRDRGFSGNTIYF TRBJ1-3 NA TRBV28 TRBD1
TGTGCCAGCAGCCGGGGGAGAGCGTCAGAGACCCAGTACTTC CASSRGRASETQYF TRBJ2-5 NA TRBV7-9 NA
TGTGCCAGCAGCGTAGTGGAGGTAGACACTGAAGCTTTCTTT CASSVVEVDTEAFF TRBJ1-1 NA TRBV9 NA
TGTGCCAGCAGTTTAAGGCCAGCGGTAACGACCCAGTACTTC CASSLRPAVTTQYF TRBJ2-5 few TRBV28 NA
TGTGCCAGCAGTCAGGGTTCTGAAGCTTTCTTT CASSQGSEAFF TRBJ1-1 NA TRBV6-5 NA
TGTGCCAGCAGCTTAGGGGGGGGACAGGGGATCGGTCAGCCCCAGCATTTT CASSLGGGQGIGQPQHF TRBJ1-5 few TRBV13 TRBD1
TGTGCCAGCAGTTTAGGGGCATCGAACACCGGGGAGCTGTTTTTT CASSLGASNTGELFF TRBJ2-2 NA TRBV28 NA
TGTGCCAGCTCATTAGGCAGGGGGCACACTGAAGCTTTCTTT CASSLGRGHTEAFF TRBJ1-1 few TRBV18 TRBD1
TGTGCCAGCAGCGCGTCCCGGGACAGGGGGTACTCACCCCTCCACTTT CASSASRDRGYSPLHF TRBJ1-6 few TRBV7-2 TRBD1
TGTGCCAGCAGTTCGCCGGGACAGGGAAATGAAAAACTGTTTTTT CASSSPGQGNEKLFF TRBJ1-4 NA TRBV28 TRBD1
TGTGCCAGCAGTGGGCAGGGGGGAGGCTACACCTTC CASSGQGGGYTF TRBJ1-2 NA TRBV2 TRBD1
TGTGCCAGCAGCTTGGCCGGGGTTAGCGGGGAGCTGTTTTTT CASSLAGVSGELFF TRBJ2-2 NA TRBV5-4 NA
TGTGCCAGTACTTTACAGGGTGGTGAAAAACTGTTTTTT CASTLQGGEKLFF TRBJ1-4 NA TRBV19 NA
TGTGCCTGGAGTAGGGGACTAGCGGGTGCGACAGATACGCAGTATTTT CAWSRGLAGATDTQYF TRBJ2-3 few TRBV30 TRBD2
TGTGCCAGCAGTTCCCGGGGGTCGGACAATGAGCAGTTCTTC CASSSRGSDNEQFF TRBJ2-1 NA TRBV6-6 NA
TGTGCCAGCAGATTACGGGGCGGGGGGGCCGCCGGGGAGCTGTTTTTT CASRLRGGGAAGELFF TRBJ2-2 NA TRBV5-6 TRBD2
TGTGCCAGCGGCGAGGGCAATCAGCCCCAGCATTTT CASGEGNQPQHF TRBJ1-5 NA TRBV7-9 NA
TGTGCCAGCATCCCCCGGGGGGGAGATAGCAATCAGCCCCAGCATTTT CASIPRGGDSNQPQHF TRBJ1-5 NA TRBV6-6 NA
TGTGCCAGCAGCTTAGGGGCAGGGGAAGGCCTTAATGAAAAACTGTTTTTT CASSLGAGEGLNEKLFF TRBJ1-4 NA TRBV7-9 NA
TGTGCCAGCAGTAGAACAGGGGACTTCTCCTACGAGCAGTACTTC CASSRTGDFSYEQYF TRBJ2-7 NA TRBV27 NA
TGCGCCAGCAGCTTGGAGACAGTGGGGACTGAAGCTTTCTTT CASSLETVGTEAFF TRBJ1-1 NA TRBV5-1 NA
TGTGCCAGCAGTTGGACAGGCGGCGAACGTGGCTACACCTTC CASSWTGGERGYTF TRBJ1-2 NA TRBV27 TRBD1
TGTGCCAGCAGTTACCCACAGGGGCAACTCACTGAAGCTTTCTTT CASSYPQGQLTEAFF TRBJ1-1 NA TRBV6-8 TRBD1
TGTGCCAGCAGCTTGGACAGGGCCACTGAAGCTTTCTTT CASSLDRATEAFF TRBJ1-1 NA TRBV5-4 NA
TGTGCCAGCAGCTCCCAGGGTACAGGGGGTGTCGGCTACACCTTC CASSSQGTGGVGYTF TRBJ1-2 NA TRBV11-1 TRBD1
TGCGCCAGCAGTTTCTTCTCGCGGGGCCGTCATGAAGCTTTCTTT CASSFFSRGRHEAFF TRBJ1-1 NA TRBV23-1 NA
TGTGCCAGCAGCTTCCAACAGGGGATCAATCAGCCCCAGCATTTT CASSFQQGINQPQHF TRBJ1-5 NA TRBV7-2 TRBD1
TGTGCCAGCAGTTCCCAGACAGGGGGCGTTTCTACGCAGTATTTT CASSSQTGGVSTQYF TRBJ2-3 few TRBV27 TRBD1